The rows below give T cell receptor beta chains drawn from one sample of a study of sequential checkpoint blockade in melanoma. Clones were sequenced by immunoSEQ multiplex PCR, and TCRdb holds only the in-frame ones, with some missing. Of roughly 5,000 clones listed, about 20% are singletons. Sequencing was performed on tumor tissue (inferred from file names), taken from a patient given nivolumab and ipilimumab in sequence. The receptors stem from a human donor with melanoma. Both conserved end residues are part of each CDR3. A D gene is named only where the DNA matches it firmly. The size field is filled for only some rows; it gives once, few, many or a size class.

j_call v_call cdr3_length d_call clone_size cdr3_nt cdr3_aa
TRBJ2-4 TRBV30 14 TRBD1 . TGTGCCTGGAGGAGGACAGGGAGTGGAAACATTCAGTACTTC CAWRRTGSGNIQYF
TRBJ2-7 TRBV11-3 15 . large TGTGCCAGCAGCTCCGGGGCGCAGGGGAGCTACGAGCAGTACTTC CASSSGAQGSYEQYF
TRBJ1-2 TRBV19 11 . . TGTGCCACCCTAAGAAACTATGGCTACACCTTC CATLRNYGYTF
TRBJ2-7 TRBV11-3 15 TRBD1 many TGTGCCAGCAGCCTAGGGACAGGGTTACCCTACGAGCAGTACTTC CASSLGTGLPYEQYF
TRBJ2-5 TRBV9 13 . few TGTGCCAGCAGTGTATCAGTCCAAGAGACCCAGTACTTC CASSVSVQETQYF
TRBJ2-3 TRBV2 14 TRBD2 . TGTGCCAGCAGCGTAGCGGGGGGGCATGATACGCAGTATTTT CASSVAGGHDTQYF
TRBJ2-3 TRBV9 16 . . TGTGCCAGCAGCCCCTCTGGGGGAACTAGCACAGATACGCAGTATTTT CASSPSGGTSTDTQYF
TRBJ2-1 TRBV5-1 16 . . TGCGCCAGCAGCTTGGGGGGACAGTGGAGGGGCAATGAGCAGTTCTTC CASSLGGQWRGNEQFF
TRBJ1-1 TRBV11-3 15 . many TGTGCCAGCAGCTTTAAGAACGACCGCGCGGGTAAAGCTTTCTTT CASSFKNDRAGKAFF
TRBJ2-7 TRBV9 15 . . TGTGCCAGCAGCGTAACGGGGGAGGTGTCCTACGAGCAGTACTTC CASSVTGEVSYEQYF
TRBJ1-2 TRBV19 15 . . TGTGCCAGTAGTATAACCCGCGGTGGCTACTATGGCTACACCTTC CASSITRGGYYGYTF
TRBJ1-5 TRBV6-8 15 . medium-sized TGTGCCAGCAGTGCGGCGGGGTATAGCAATCAGCCCCAGCATTTT CASSAAGYSNQPQHF
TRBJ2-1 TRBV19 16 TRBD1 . TGTGCCAGTAGTATACTCGGGACAGGGCGGTGGGATGAGCAGTTCTTC CASSILGTGRWDEQFF
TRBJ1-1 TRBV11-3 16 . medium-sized TGTGCCAGCAGCTCACTCTACCACGGACGGGGCACTGAAGCTTTCTTT CASSSLYHGRGTEAFF
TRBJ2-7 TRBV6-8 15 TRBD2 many TGTGCCAGCAGTTACTCGACTAGCGGGGGCTACGAGCAGTACTTC CASSYSTSGGYEQYF
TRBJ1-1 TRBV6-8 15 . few TGTGCCAGCATAAGAGGGACGGAGTTGAACACTGAAGCTTTCTTT CASIRGTELNTEAFF
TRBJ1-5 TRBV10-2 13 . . TGCGCCAGCAGTGAGGATATCAATCAGCCCCAGCATTTT CASSEDINQPQHF
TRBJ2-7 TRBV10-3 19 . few TGTGCCATCAGTGAGTCGCAGGAATGGTCCCTACCCGGGGGCGACGAGCAGTACTTC CAISESQEWSLPGGDEQYF
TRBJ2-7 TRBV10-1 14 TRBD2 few TGCGCCAGCAGTGAGGGTGCGGGGGGTTACGAGCAGTACTTC CASSEGAGGYEQYF
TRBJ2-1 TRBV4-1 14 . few TGCGCCAGCAGCCAAGAAGGAGGGAGTGATGAGCAGTTCTTC CASSQEGGSDEQFF
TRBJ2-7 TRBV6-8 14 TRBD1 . TGTGCCAGCAGGGATGGGACAGGGCGGTACGAGCAGTACTTC CASRDGTGRYEQYF
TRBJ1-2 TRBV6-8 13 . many TGTGCCAGCAGTGGCACAGGGATGGATGGCTACACCTTC CASSGTGMDGYTF
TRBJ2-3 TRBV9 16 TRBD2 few TGTGCCAGCAGCGTAGAACTAGCGGATCCCACAGATACGCAGTATTTT CASSVELADPTDTQYF
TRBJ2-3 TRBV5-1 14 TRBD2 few TGCGCCAGCAGCTTGTCCGGCGGGGGAGATACGCAGTATTTT CASSLSGGGDTQYF
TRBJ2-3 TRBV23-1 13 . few TGCGCCAGCAGCTTGCCTAGCACAGATACGCAGTATTTT CASSLPSTDTQYF
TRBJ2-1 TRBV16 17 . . TGTGCCAGCAGCCAGTCAACCGGGACATCCCTTTTCAATGAGCAGTTCTTC CASSQSTGTSLFNEQFF
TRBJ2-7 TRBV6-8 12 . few TGTGCCATCAGTGCCCTCAGCGGGGAGCAGTACTTC CAISALSGEQYF
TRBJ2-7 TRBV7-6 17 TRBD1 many TGTGCCAGCAGCTCGCATGTGGACAGGCCCTGGGCTACCGAGCAGTACTTC CASSSHVDRPWATEQYF
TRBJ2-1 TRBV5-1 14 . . TGCGCCAGCAGCATCCTCGACACCTACAATGAGCAGTTCTTC CASSILDTYNEQFF
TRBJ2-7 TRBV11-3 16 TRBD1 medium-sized TGTGCCAGCAGCTTAGGGGGTCTGACAGGGAACTACGAGCAGTACTTC CASSLGGLTGNYEQYF
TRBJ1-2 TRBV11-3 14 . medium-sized TGTGCCAGCAGCAGGGGTGGAGCTAACTATGGCTACACCTTC CASSRGGANYGYTF
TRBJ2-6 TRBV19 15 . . TGTGCCAGTAGTATGCGGGACTCTGGGGCCAACGTCCTGACTTTC CASSMRDSGANVLTF
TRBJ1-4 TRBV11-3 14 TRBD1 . TGTGCCAGCAGCTTAAGACAGGGTGATGAAAAACTGTTTTTT CASSLRQGDEKLFF
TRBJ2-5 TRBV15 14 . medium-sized TGTGCCACCAGCAGAGCCACAGGGAGAGAGACCCAGTACTTC CATSRATGRETQYF
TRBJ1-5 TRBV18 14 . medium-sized TGTGCCAGCTCAACGCCAGGTGGGGGACAGCCCCAGCATTTT CASSTPGGGQPQHF
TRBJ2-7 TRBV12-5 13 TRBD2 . TGTGCTAGTGGAAGGAGCGGGGCCTCCGAGCAGTACTTC CASGRSGASEQYF
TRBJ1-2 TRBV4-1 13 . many TGCGCCAGCTTACCACCCAGGCCGGGGGGCTACACCTTC CASLPPRPGGYTF
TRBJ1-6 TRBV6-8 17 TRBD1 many TGTGCCAGCAGTTCAAGGATCGGGACAGGGGGACGCTCACCCCTCCACTTT CASSSRIGTGGRSPLHF
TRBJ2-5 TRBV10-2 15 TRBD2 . TGCGCCAGCAGCACGGGACTAGCGGGGAGTGAGACCCAGTACTTC CASSTGLAGSETQYF
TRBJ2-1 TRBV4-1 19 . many TGCGCCAGCCGGGTGGTAGCGGGGGCTACAGGGGGGATATACAATGAGCAGTTCTTC CASRVVAGATGGIYNEQFF
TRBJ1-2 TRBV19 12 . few TGTGCCAGTAGCGGGTCTAACTATGGCTACACCTTC CASSGSNYGYTF
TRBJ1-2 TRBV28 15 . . TGTGCCAGCAGTATTTCCACCCATGCTAACTATGGCTACACCTTC CASSISTHANYGYTF
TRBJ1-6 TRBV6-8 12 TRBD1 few TGTGCCAGCAGGGACAGGAATTCACCCCTCCACTTT CASRDRNSPLHF
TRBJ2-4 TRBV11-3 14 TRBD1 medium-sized TGTGCCAGCAGCCAGGACAGGGTCCAAAACATTCAGTACTTC CASSQDRVQNIQYF
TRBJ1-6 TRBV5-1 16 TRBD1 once TGCGCCAGCAGCTTGACAGGGGCAAATTTTAATTCACCCCTCCACTTT CASSLTGANFNSPLHF
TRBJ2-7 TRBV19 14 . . TGTGCCAGTAGTATGCGGGGACACAGTTACGAGCAGTACTTC CASSMRGHSYEQYF
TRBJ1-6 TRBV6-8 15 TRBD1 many TGTGCCAGCAGCCCGACAGGGGTGGGGAATTCACCCCTCCACTTT CASSPTGVGNSPLHF
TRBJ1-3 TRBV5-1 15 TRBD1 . TGCGCCAGCAACCCCCAGGGGGTCTCTGGAAACACCATATATTTT CASNPQGVSGNTIYF
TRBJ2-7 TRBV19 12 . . TGTGCCAGTAGTCACGACAGCTACGAGCAGTACTTC CASSHDSYEQYF
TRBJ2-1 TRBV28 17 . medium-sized TGTGCCAGCAGTTTAATGGTCCCACCGGGGTTGGAAAATGAGCAGTTCTTC CASSLMVPPGLENEQFF
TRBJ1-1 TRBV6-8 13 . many TGTGCCAGCAGTGACCAGGTTTACACTGAAGCTTTCTTT CASSDQVYTEAFF
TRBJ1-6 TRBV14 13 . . TGTGCCAGCAGCCAAGATATTGCCACCTCTCTCCACTTT CASSQDIATSLHF
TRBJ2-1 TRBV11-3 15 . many TGTGCCAGCAGCTTAGTGAGCGACTCCTACAATGAGCAGTTCTTC CASSLVSDSYNEQFF
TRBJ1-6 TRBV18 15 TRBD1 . TGTGCCAGCTCAACTACGACAGGGTCCAATTCACCCCTCCACTTT CASSTTTGSNSPLHF
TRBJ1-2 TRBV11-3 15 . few TGTGCCAGCAGCTTCCCTGGCGGGGATAGGTATGGCTACACCTTC CASSFPGGDRYGYTF
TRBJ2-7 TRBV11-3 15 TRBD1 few TGTGCCAGCAGCTTCCGGGACAGGGGAAACTACGAGCAGTACTTC CASSFRDRGNYEQYF
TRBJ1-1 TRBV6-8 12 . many TGTGCCAGCAGCCTCGTAAGGCCTGAAGCTTTCTTT CASSLVRPEAFF